This entry describes one TCR beta chain. Its target is not known. In the original analysis: Junction-only sequences without quality scores came from ImmunoSEQ, so filtering differed. TCRdb's table, derived via immunoSEQ multiplex PCR, lists solely in-frame clones and lacks some. The V and J calls and the clone size are those of that table, but D and trimming were determined from the DNA. The table lists about 490,000 clones, roughly 85% of them singletons. Unmatched junction bases numbered 9, after V lost 3 bases and J lost 4 bases. There are 15 residues in the CDR3. In germline, CDR1 is SGDLS, CDR2 YYNGEE. This sample stems from a study of shared clonotypes between healthy human individuals. Study-level findings and limits: The genetic and exposure-history diversity represented was limited by few donors.

The sequence came from a woman aged 40 to 49 in good health. Some clones in this sample may be carry-over from other donors' samples. The chain combines TRBV9 with TRBJ1-2; 7 bases are a match to TRBD1. Sequenced sample: PBMCs. The CDR3 sequence: CASSAQFRGSYGYTF. CDR3 nucleotides: TGTGCCAGCAGCGCTCAGTTCAGGGGGAGCTATGGCTACACCTTC.